The clone carrying this TCR beta chain has at least ten counts. No antigen is known for it. Previously described methods with listed TCR primers produced the bulk TCR libraries. MiXCR, run by TCRdb on the PCR reads, gives a single entry per CDR3 protein. The table includes some 65,000 distinct CDR3 sequences, 15% to 20% detected once. V lost 4 bases to trimming and J lost 8 bases, with 17 bases between them. Per germline, CDR1 LGHNA and CDR2 YNFKEQ. This CDR3 is built from 15 residues. This sample was included in a study of molecular identifiers for immune sequencing clone quantification. Study-wide points: In CMV-specific effectors, clones above 20 copies held over 99% of molecules; naive, under 1%. Single-cell amounts of spiked Jurkat TCR RNA were reportedly detectable among about a million naive cells. A shared barcode on identical TCR molecules could lead to underestimated sizes for highly expanded clones.

The chain joins TRBV4-2 to TRBJ1-4; the D is unclear. The specimen was naive CD8+ T cells from blood, with Jurkat cell RNA spiked in. Indicated subset: FACS-sorted CD8+CD4-CCR7+CD45RA+ naive T cells. This clonotype originated in a human donor in good health. Some libraries in this study had Jurkat cell RNA spiked in. The CDR3 region has the DNA TGTGCCAGCAGCCCGTGGTTTACCGGGGAGGAAAAACTGTTTTTT. Translated, it gives CASSPWFTGEEKLFF.